These 32 T cell receptor beta chains originate from one sample sequenced in a study of T-cell memory formation after mild COVID-19. TCRdb analysed the 5' RACE reads with MiXCR anew, one entry per CDR3 protein. This table has some 320,000 distinct CDR3 sequences, roughly 13% appearing once. The sequenced material came from PBMCs or a T cell subset sorted from them (not recorded which). Every receptor here comes from a man aged 18 to 30 who had mild COVID-19 (a few samples of this study predate the infection). Cell type and time point are not known.

The chain has TRBV6-5 and TRBJ1-2; weak D call: TRBD1 (5 bases). The V end was cut by 5 bases, the J end by 8 bases, with 9 bases between. Per germline, CDR1 MNHEY and CDR2 SVGAGI. The CDR3 loop spans 11 amino acids. CDR3 region: CASSNGGGYTF. The CDR3 DNA sequence: TGTGCCAGCAGTAACGGGGGGGGCTACACCTTC.

This clonotype showed up many times. This chain links TRBV7-9 with TRBJ2-2; D gene uncertain. Germline-derived CDR1 and CDR2 are SEHNR and FQNEAQ (reference sequence). The CDR3 sequence is 16 residues long. V lost 7 bases and J 1 base, leaving 16 bases between the germline ends. CDR3: CASTPRRQKNTGELFF. The CDR3 DNA is TGTGCCAGCACCCCGCGTAGGCAGAAGAACACCGGGGAGCTGTTTTTT.

This clonotype was picked up many times. The rearrangement links TRBV6-2 or TRBV6-3 to TRBJ2-1, with D possibly called TRBD1 or TRBD2 (5 bases each). Looked up from germline, CDR1 is MNHEY and CDR2 is SVGEGT. The CDR3 covers 13 residues. The ends were cut back, 8 bases at V and 0 bases at J, with 8 bases in the middle. The CDR3 sequence is CASGGGSYNEQFF. In DNA form, the CDR3 reads TGTGCCAGCGGGGGTGGCTCCTACAATGAGCAGTTCTTC.

This clonotype has more than one count but fewer than ten. The V call is TRBV3-1, the J call TRBJ2-1; TRBD2 aligns across 12 bases. CDR3 length equals 17 residues. After removal of 2 bases from V and 0 bases from J, the junction contained 2 bases not matched to a gene. CDR1 and CDR2 from the germline V gene are LGHDT and YNNKEL (reference sequence). CDR3 protein: CASSQTSGGPSYNEQFF. The CDR3 region has the DNA TGTGCCAGCAGCCAAACTAGCGGGGGGCCCTCCTACAATGAGCAGTTCTTC.

This clonotype was seen more than once but under ten times. The chain recombines TRBV5-5 with TRBJ2-3; D unresolved. Germline V gives CDR1 SGHKS, CDR2 YYEKEE (reference sequence). V was clipped by 3 bases and J by 1 base, with 6 bases between them. CDR3 size: 13 residues. In DNA form, the CDR3 reads TGTGCCAGCAGCTGGAGCGGCACAGATACGCAGTATTTT. Protein: CASSWSGTDTQYF.

This clonotype was observed a few times. V usage is TRBV10-3 and J usage is TRBJ2-1; D is possibly TRBD2 (6 bases). The germline gives CDR1 ENHRY, CDR2 SYGVKD. V was cut by 6 bases and J by 4 bases, with 16 bases left in between. CDR3 length equals 15 residues. The CDR3 DNA sequence: TGTGCCATCAGCCGACTAGTTCCGGAATACAATGAGCAGTTCTTC. Translating it yields CAISRLVPEYNEQFF.

The chain uses TRBV20-1 and TRBJ2-1, with TRBD1 matching 7 bases. Germline CDR1 is DFQATT and CDR2 is SNEGSKA (reference sequence). V was clipped by 6 bases and J by 3 bases; unmatched bases: 2. The CDR3 length is 12 residues. CDR3 sequence reads: CSAWDSYNEQFF. The CDR3, as DNA: TGCAGTGCCTGGGACAGCTACAATGAGCAGTTCTTC.

The chain is built from TRBV5-1 and TRBJ2-6; D may be TRBD1 or TRBD2 (5 bases each). This CDR3 region has 19 residues. V was clipped by 4 bases and J by 0 bases, with 20 bases between them. The germline V gene encodes CDR1 SGHRS and CDR2 YFSETQ. The CDR3 DNA reads TGCGCCAGCAGCCCGTCTAGCAGGGTGACCTCCTCTGGGGCCAACGTCCTGACTTTC. It yields the protein CASSPSSRVTSSGANVLTF. Full variable domain (remainder filled in from reference TRBV5-1 and TRBJ2-6): KAGVTQTPRYLIKTRGQQVTLSCSPISGHRSVSWYQQTPGQGLQFLFEYFSETQRNKGNFPGRFSGRQFSNSRSEMNVSTLELGDSALYLCASSPSSRVTSSGANVLTFGAGSRLTVL.

This clonotype was observed a few times. Relative to the germline gene, one junction end is altered; a read error may explain this. The CDR3 protein is CASRARAFQGSF. The CDR3 DNA sequence: TGTGCCAGCAGAGCTAGGGCCTTTCAAGGGTCATTT. This chain links TRBV2 with TRBJ1-1, with unresolved D. Germline values: CDR1 SNHLY, CDR2 FYNNEI. The CDR3 has 12 residues. The whole variable domain, filled in from reference TRBV2 and TRBJ1-1, reads EPEVTQTPSHQVTQMGQEVILRCVPISNHLYFYWYRQILGQKVEFLVSFYNNEISEKSEIFDDQFSVERPDGSNFTLKIRSTKLEDSAMYFCASRARAFQGSFGQGTRLTVV.

This clonotype showed up just a few times. This chain connects TRBV6-5 to TRBJ1-1; TRBD1 matches 10 bases. V shed 2 bases, J shed 6 bases, and the junction held 3 bases outside the gene matches. The CDR3 contains 14 residues. Looked up from germline, CDR1 is MNHEY and CDR2 is SVGAGI. The CDR3 coding sequence is TGTGCCAGCAGTTACCGGACAGGGGGATCTGAAGCTTTCTTT. This sequence encodes CASSYRTGGSEAFF.

This clonotype occurred a few times. The chain combines TRBV5-5 with TRBJ1-5, with 8 positions matching TRBD1. The ends lost 4 bases at V and 0 bases at J; junction bases unmatched: 9. CDR3 length: 17 residues. Germline V CDR1 and CDR2: SGHKS, YYEKEE (reference sequence). CDR3 nucleotide sequence: TGTGCCAGCAGCCAAGGGACAGGAGGAAATAGCAATCAGCCCCAGCATTTT. This codes for CASSQGTGGNSNQPQHF.

The V and J genes are TRBV3-1 and TRBJ1-6, with D tentatively TRBD1 (5 bases). Trimming stripped 0 bases from V and 12 bases from J, with 15 bases between. The germline V gene has CDR1 LGHDT and CDR2 YNNKEL (reference sequence). The CDR3 spans 15 residues. The CDR3 DNA is TGTGCCAGCAGCCAAGAAACAGGACACAATAGACCCCTCCACTTT. Translated: CASSQETGHNRPLHF. Based on the CDR3 plus reference TRBV3-1 and TRBJ1-6, the full variable domain is DTAVSQTPKYLVTQMGNDKSIKCEQNLGHDTMYWYKQDSKKFLKIMFSYNNKELIINETVPNRFSPKSPDKAHLNLHINSLELGDSAVYFCASSQETGHNRPLHFGNGTRLTVT.

The rearrangement joins TRBV4-3 to TRBJ1-3; 8 bases match TRBD1. Trimming took 0 bases from V and 1 from J; bases not matched to a gene: 11. The germline gives CDR1 LGHNA, CDR2 YSLEER. There are 19 residues in the CDR3. CDR3 protein: CASSQDHRQGSHSGNTIYF. CDR3 bases: TGCGCCAGCAGCCAAGATCACAGACAGGGGTCTCATTCTGGAAACACCATATATTTT.

The rearrangement uses TRBV5-1 and TRBJ1-4; D might be TRBD1 (6 bases). The CDR3 contains 17 residues. Trimming stripped 4 bases from V and 7 bases from J, with 23 bases between. The germline gives CDR1 SGHRS, CDR2 YFSETQ. The CDR3 DNA reads as TGCGCCAGCAGCCCTACCGGGACACCATTCTCGGGTGAAAAACTGTTTTTT. Protein product: CASSPTGTPFSGEKLFF.

This clonotype was seen only a few times. The V call is TRBV10-2, the J call TRBJ2-7; TRBD1 matches at 9 bases. Germline V gene lookup returns CDR1 WSHSY and CDR2 SAAADI. Trimming cost V 8 bases and J 5 bases; bases outside gene matches: 13. The CDR3 runs to 15 residues. CDR3 nucleotide sequence: TGCGCCAGCTTAAGCAGGGACAGGGAAGAGGACGAGCAGTACTTC. Amino acids: CASLSRDREEDEQYF.

This clonotype was found a few times. The gene calls are TRBV6-5 and TRBJ2-7; the D is unclear. With 0 bases removed from V and 3 bases from J, the gap between germline ends came to 12 bases. The germline V gene encodes CDR1 MNHEY and CDR2 SVGAGI. The CDR3 is 15 residues long. The CDR3 region is CASSYSLRAYYEQYF. The CDR3 region has the DNA TGTGCCAGCAGTTACTCCCTCCGGGCTTACTACGAGCAGTACTTC.

This clonotype was seen a few times. The chain has TRBV14 and TRBJ1-4, with D uncertain. V was shortened by 3 bases and J by 7 bases, with 15 bases between the two germline ends. Germline V CDR1 and CDR2: SGHDN, FVKESK. This CDR3 is built from 15 residues. CDR3 amino acids: CASSHLGQVGEKLFF. In nucleotides, the CDR3 is TGTGCCAGCAGCCATCTGGGCCAAGTTGGTGAAAAACTGTTTTTT.

The chain carries TRBV6-2 or TRBV6-3 and TRBJ2-7; a possible D gene is TRBD2 (6 bases). Per the germline V gene, CDR1 is MNHEY and CDR2 is SVGEGT. V shed 0 bases and J shed 2 bases, with 14 bases lying between them. The CDR3 consists of 16 residues. The CDR3 DNA reads TGTGCCAGCAGTTACTCTCGGGGGAAGGGGCCCTACGAGCAGTACGTC. It specifies CASSYSRGKGPYEQYV.

This clonotype was picked up a small number of times. The V and J genes are TRBV6-5 and TRBJ1-2; D is ambiguous. V dropped 0 bases and J dropped 4 bases, with 9 bases sitting between them. Germline loops: CDR1 MNHEY, CDR2 SVGAGI. This CDR3 is built from 14 residues. CDR3 amino acids: CASSYSRTVYGYTF. In nucleotides, the CDR3 is TGTGCCAGCAGTTACTCGAGGACGGTCTATGGCTACACCTTC.

The V gene is TRBV7-6, the J gene TRBJ1-1; no clear D gene. The length of the CDR3 is 13 residues. The germline V and J ends were trimmed by 5 bases and 8 bases, with 15 bases remaining between them. CDR1 SGHVS and CDR2 FNYEAQ come from the germline V gene. CDR3: CASSPHAGGEAFF. In DNA form, the CDR3 reads TGTGCCAGCAGCCCCCACGCGGGAGGGGAAGCTTTCTTT.

The rearrangement joins TRBV5-1 to TRBJ2-5; 10 positions match TRBD2. The CDR3 length is 16 residues. The trim removed 5 bases at V and 1 base at J, leaving 8 bases unmatched. The germline gives CDR1 SGHRS, CDR2 YFSETQ. CDR3 residues: CASRELERGGQETQYF. CDR3 in DNA: TGCGCCAGCAGGGAGCTGGAGCGGGGGGGCCAAGAGACCCAGTACTTC.

There are a few counts of this clonotype. The chain couples TRBV19 to TRBJ1-4; no firm D call. CDR1 and CDR2 from the germline V gene are LNHDA and SQIVND (reference sequence). The V gene lost 6 bases and the J gene lost 8 bases, with 10 bases spanning the gap. This CDR3 has 12 residues. CDR3 amino acids: CASSPTREKLFF. DNA of the CDR3: TGTGCCAGTAGCCCTACCCGGGAAAAACTGTTTTTT.

This clonotype was picked up many times. V usage is TRBV23-1 and J usage is TRBJ2-5; TRBD1 is a possible D gene (5 bases). TRBV23-1 is noted as an ORF with a role that remains uncertain. The CDR3 covers 15 residues. V lost 3 bases and J lost 3, with 14 bases in between. In DNA, the CDR3 is TGCGCCAGCAGTCAGGCAGGGCTTACTAAAGAGACCCAGTACTTC. It specifies CASSQAGLTKETQYF.

This chain joins TRBV6-2 or TRBV6-3 and TRBJ2-3; the D is unclear. Germline-derived CDR1 and CDR2 are MNHEY and SVGEGT. The germline V and J ends were trimmed by 6 bases and 1 base, with 5 bases remaining between them. The CDR3 extends over 12 amino acids. The CDR3 DNA reads as TGTGCCAGCAGGCACCGCACAGATACGCAGTATTTT. Translated, it gives CASRHRTDTQYF.

V and J are TRBV7-2 and TRBJ2-1; tentative D call: TRBD2 (5 bases). The V end was cut by 5 bases, the J end by 10 bases, with 18 bases between. The germline V gene has CDR1 SGHTA and CDR2 FQGNSA. This CDR3 spans 14 amino acids. The CDR3 protein is CASSPSPLAREQFF. CDR3 DNA sequence: TGTGCCAGCAGCCCGAGCCCTTTAGCGCGGGAGCAGTTCTTC.

V usage is TRBV7-2 and J usage is TRBJ2-7; 9 nucleotides align to TRBD1. V dropped 5 bases and J dropped 1; count of bases not matched to a gene: 6. The CDR3 extends over 15 amino acids. The germline V gene encodes CDR1 SGHTA and CDR2 FQGNSA. The CDR3 DNA follows: TGTGCCAGCAGCACAGGGGGCTCTGGTTCCTACGAGCAGTACTTC. Protein product: CASSTGGSGSYEQYF.

This clonotype was picked up a small number of times. CDR3 loop: CASSQTRTGGTRTDTQYF. The CDR3, as DNA: TGCGCCAGCAGCCAGACACGGACTGGGGGAACCCGCACAGATACGCAGTATTTT. The V gene is TRBV4-3, the J gene TRBJ2-3; D might be TRBD1 or TRBD2, each matching 5 bases. This CDR3 is 18 amino acids long. Germline V gives CDR1 LGHNA, CDR2 YSLEER. V was clipped by 3 bases and J by 1 base, with 20 bases between them.

The rearrangement links TRBV20-1 to TRBJ2-7, with D possibly matching TRBD2 (5 bases). The ends were cut back, 6 bases at V and 1 base at J, with 16 bases in the middle. From germline, CDR1 is DFQATT and CDR2 SNEGSKA (reference sequence). The CDR3 loop spans 14 amino acids. DNA of the CDR3: TGCAGTGCCACTAGACGTGACACATCCTACGAGCAGTACTTC. Translated, it gives CSATRRDTSYEQYF.

The chain carries TRBV6-1 and TRBJ1-2; possibly TRBD1 for D (6 bases). Germline V gene lookup returns CDR1 MNHNS and CDR2 SASEGT. Trimming took 3 bases from V and 8 from J, leaving 10 bases between them. This CDR3 region has 12 residues. The CDR3 coding sequence is TGTGCCAGCAGTGATACAGGGAAGGGCTACACCTTC. Protein sequence: CASSDTGKGYTF.

This clonotype was seen more than once but under ten times. The chain has TRBV3-1 and TRBJ1-2; D not certain. V dropped 7 bases and J dropped 0 bases, with 15 bases sitting between them. The CDR3 is 15 residues long. Germline CDR1 reads LGHDT; CDR2 reads YNNKEL (reference sequence). The CDR3 DNA reads as TGTGCCAGCACCCCATGGGAGGGTTCTAACTATGGCTACACCTTC. Its protein product is CASTPWEGSNYGYTF.

This clonotype was found a few times. The chain combines TRBV7-9 with TRBJ2-3, with D possibly being TRBD2 (6 bases). Per the germline V gene, CDR1 is SEHNR and CDR2 is FQNEAQ (reference sequence). The CDR3 consists of 15 residues. The ends were cut back, 5 bases at V and 6 bases at J, with 18 bases in the middle. CDR3 region: CASSPGTRGTDTQYF. The DNA of the CDR3 is TGTGCCAGCAGCCCCGGGACCCGCGGGACGGATACGCAGTATTTT.

This rearrangement joins TRBV20-1 to TRBJ2-2; D is perhaps TRBD1 (5 bases). The CDR3 spans 12 residues. Germline lookup yields CDR1 DFQATT and CDR2 SNEGSKA (reference sequence). Trimming took off 7 bases at V and 2 bases at J, with 8 bases between the two ends. CDR3 nucleotide sequence: TGCAGTGGCAGGGAAAACACCGGGGAGCTGTTTTTT. Residues: CSGRENTGELFF.